These 10 T cell receptor beta chains were all obtained from the same sample, sequenced in a study of T cell responses to AZD1222 COVID-19 vaccine. Measured with immunoSEQ multiplex PCR; TCRdb has only the in-frame clones, and not every one. Among fewer than 150,000 clones listed, around nine tenths were seen once. This material consisted of peripheral blood, taken on day 0 of AZD1222 vaccination. Receptors were obtained from an adult in good health.

V usage is TRBV19 and J usage is TRBJ1-4; the D is unclear. V was clipped by 3 bases and J by 5 bases, with 13 bases between them. The CDR3 loop spans 15 amino acids. The germline V gene encodes CDR1 LNHDA and CDR2 SQIVND (reference sequence). CDR3 protein: CASSIGLGNNEKLFF. CDR3 DNA sequence: TGTGCCAGTAGTATTGGTCTAGGGAACAATGAAAAACTGTTTTTT.

The genes are TRBV5-4 and TRBJ1-6, with 7 bases fitting TRBD1. J lost 10 bases, V lost 4 bases, and 5 bases had no gene match. Germline V gives CDR1 SGHNT, CDR2 YYREEE (reference sequence). CDR3 length equals 13 residues. The CDR3 loop is CASSRDSKSPLHF. The CDR3 DNA is TGTGCCAGCAGCCGGGACAGTAAATCACCCCTCCACTTT.

The chain joins TRBV27 to TRBJ2-1; 7 bases align to TRBD2. The CDR3 has 13 amino acids. Trimming cost V 5 bases and J 6 bases; bases outside gene matches: 4. From germline, CDR1 is MNHEY and CDR2 SMNVEV (reference sequence). The CDR3 spells CASSRTSFNEQFF. In nucleotides, the CDR3 is TGTGCCAGCAGTAGGACTAGTTTCAATGAGCAGTTCTTC.

The chain joins TRBV7-9 to TRBJ2-1; the D call may be TRBD1 or TRBD2 (5 bases each). Trimming left V 4 bases short and J 0 bases short, with 10 bases between. Germline V gene lookup returns CDR1 SEHNR and CDR2 FQNEAQ (reference sequence). The CDR3 length is 15 residues. CDR3 bases: TGTGCCAGCAGCTCGAGGGGCTCCTCCTACAATGAGCAGTTCTTC. This translates into CASSSRGSSYNEQFF.

This chain uses TRBV27 with TRBJ2-1; D may be TRBD1 (6 bases). This CDR3 has 17 amino acids. The ends were cut back, 6 bases at V and 4 bases at J, with 22 bases in the middle. Germline CDR1 is MNHEY and CDR2 is SMNVEV (reference sequence). The CDR3 loop reads CASSPLLTGTTYNEQFF. The CDR3 nucleotides read TGTGCCAGCAGCCCCCTTTTAACAGGGACCACTTACAATGAGCAGTTCTTC.

V usage is TRBV30 and J usage is TRBJ1-1; D uncertain. In germline, CDR1 is GTSNPN, CDR2 SVGIG (reference sequence). This CDR3 is 13 amino acids long. Trimming removed 0 bases at V and 0 bases at J, with 5 bases between. CDR3 region: CAWSVFMNTEAFF. CDR3 nucleotide sequence: TGTGCCTGGAGTGTATTTATGAACACTGAAGCTTTCTTT. Together with reference TRBV30 and TRBJ1-1, the CDR3 gives the full variable domain: SQTIHQWPATLVQPVGSPLSLECTVEGTSNPNLYWYRQAAGRGLQLLFYSVGIGQISSEVPQNLSASRPQDRQFILSSKKLLLSDSGFYLCAWSVFMNTEAFFGQGTRLTVV.

The chain carries TRBV28 and TRBJ1-2, with no clear D. V lost 4 bases and J lost 6, with 9 bases in between. The CDR3 is made up of 12 amino acids. The germline gives CDR1 MDHEN, CDR2 SYDVKM. CDR3 sequence: CASSSLDNGYTF. For the CDR3, the DNA is TGTGCCAGCAGTTCCCTCGACAATGGCTACACCTTC.

The J gene is TRBJ1-1, the V gene TRBV28; maybe TRBD1 (5 bases). The CDR3 sequence is 13 residues long. Per the germline V gene, CDR1 is MDHEN and CDR2 is SYDVKM. Trimming cost V 4 bases and J 5 bases, with 11 bases left between them. Here the CDR3 DNA reads TGTGCCAGCAGTTCGGACATTCCGACTGAAGCTTTCTTT. It yields the protein CASSSDIPTEAFF. Supplemented by reference TRBV28 and TRBJ1-1, the full variable domain reads DVKVTQSSRYLVKRTGEKVFLECVQDMDHENMFWYRQDPGLGLRLIYFSYDVKMKEKGDIPEGYSVSREKKERFSLILESASTNQTSMYLCASSSDIPTEAFFGQGTRLTVV.

The chain combines TRBV6-5 with TRBJ2-7; 8 nucleotides align to TRBD2. CDR3 length: 14 residues. With V trimmed by 6 bases and J by 4 bases, 8 bases remained unmatched. The germline V gene encodes CDR1 MNHEY and CDR2 SVGAGI. Here the CDR3 DNA reads TGTGCCAGCAGCAGCATAGCGGGGTCATACGAGCAGTACTTC. Translating gives CASSSIAGSYEQYF.

The chain carries TRBV6-5 and TRBJ2-3; D gene ambiguous. V lost 6 bases to trimming and J lost 6 bases, with 10 bases between them. Germline CDR1 MNHEY, CDR2 SVGAGI. The CDR3 covers 12 residues. CDR3 in amino acids: CASSLLGDTQYF. CDR3 nucleotide sequence: TGTGCCAGCAGCCTTCTGGGGGATACGCAGTATTTT.